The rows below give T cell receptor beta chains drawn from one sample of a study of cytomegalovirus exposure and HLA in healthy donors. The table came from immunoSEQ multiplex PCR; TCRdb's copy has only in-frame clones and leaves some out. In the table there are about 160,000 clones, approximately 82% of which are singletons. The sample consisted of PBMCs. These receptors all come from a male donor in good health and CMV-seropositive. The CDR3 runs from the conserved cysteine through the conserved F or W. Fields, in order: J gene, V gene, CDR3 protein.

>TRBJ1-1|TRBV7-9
CASRGVRNLNTEAFF
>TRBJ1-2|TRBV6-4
CASSDSRGYTF
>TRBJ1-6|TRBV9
CASSVDGQGDNSPLHF
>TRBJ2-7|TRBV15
CATSPSQVNYEQYF
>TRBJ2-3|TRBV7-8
CASSPGLGGAPDTQYF
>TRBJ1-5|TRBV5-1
CASSLNGESSNQPQHF
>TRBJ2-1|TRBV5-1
CASSLGDSAYNEQFF
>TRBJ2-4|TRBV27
CASSGTENSQYF
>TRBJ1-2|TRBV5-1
CASSLGGQGRDGYTF
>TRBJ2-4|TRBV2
CASTQDRGKNIQYF
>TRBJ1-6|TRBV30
CAWSEQGNSPLHF
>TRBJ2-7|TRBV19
CASMDKAYEQYF
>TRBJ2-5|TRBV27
CASSWGSGIQETQYF
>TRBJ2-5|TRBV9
CASSVAGGAARETQYF
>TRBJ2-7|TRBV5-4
CASSQDSGTYEQYF
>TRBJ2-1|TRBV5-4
CASSRGLAVSSYNEQFF
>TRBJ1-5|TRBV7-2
CASSERQGNQPQHF
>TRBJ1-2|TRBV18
CASSPERAGGYTF
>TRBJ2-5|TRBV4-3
CASSQEYRTAYQETQYF
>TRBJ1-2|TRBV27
CASSPRGRTYGYTF
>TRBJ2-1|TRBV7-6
CASSSGTANEQFF
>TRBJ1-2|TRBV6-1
CASRRDREDGYTF
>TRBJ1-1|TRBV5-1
CASSLVGGQPTEAFF